Presented here are 5 T cell receptor beta chains from one specimen sequenced in a study of blood T cell repertoires in COVID-19. Clones were read by immunoSEQ multiplex PCR, and TCRdb kept only the in-frame ones, dropping some. The data hold about 170,000 clones, with around 87% observed a single time. The sample taken for sequencing was peripheral blood. All receptors derive from a woman aged 80 or over in a cohort sampled during active or convalescent COVID-19.

The gene calls are TRBV5-4 and TRBJ2-6, with D perhaps matching TRBD1 (6 bases). The germline V gene has CDR1 SGHNT and CDR2 YYREEE (reference sequence). The V and J ends lost 0 bases and 4 bases respectively, with 14 bases between them. CDR3 length: 17 residues. DNA of the CDR3: TGTGCCAGCAGCTTGGTACAGGGTAGGTCAGGGGCCAACGTCCTGACTTTC. It translates to CASSLVQGRSGANVLTF.

In regard to this clone: Its ends do not fully match the called genes, so a read error is possible. The V call is TRBV2, the J call TRBJ2-3, with D possibly TRBD1 on 5 matching bases. Germline V gene sequence: CDR1 SNHLY, CDR2 FYNNEI. The CDR3 covers 12 residues. In DNA form, the CDR3 reads TGTGCCAGCAGGGAAGACAGTTATACGCAGTATTTT. Its translation is CASREDSYTQYF.

This chain links TRBV5-4 with TRBJ1-1; D is ambiguous. The CDR3 runs 14 residues. The germline V gene encodes CDR1 SGHNT and CDR2 YYREEE (reference sequence). V was clipped by 3 bases and J by 1 base, with 10 bases between them. CDR3 in amino acids: CASSSGWGNTEAFF. Here the CDR3 DNA reads TGTGCCAGCAGCTCGGGGTGGGGGAACACTGAAGCTTTCTTT.

CDR3 DNA sequence: TGTGCCACCAGCACCCGAGAAGGGGACAGAGGAGGCGAGCAGTACTTC. Encoded protein: CATSTREGDRGGEQYF. This chain links TRBV15 with TRBJ2-7; 7 bases map to TRBD1. Per germline, CDR1 LNHNV and CDR2 YYDKDF (reference sequence). Trimming took 4 bases from V and 6 from J; bases not matched to a gene: 15. The CDR3 length is 16 residues.

This clone was observed once. The V and J genes are TRBV5-1 and TRBJ2-6; 15 positions match TRBD2. Germline V lookup: CDR1 SGHRS, CDR2 YFSETQ. The CDR3 is made up of 18 amino acids. The V segment lost 4 bases and the J segment 1 base; nucleotides outside the gene matches: 3. CDR3 coding DNA: TGCGCCAGCAGCGGGGGACTAGCGGGAGGTTCTGGGGCCAACGTCCTGACTTTC. Encoded protein: CASSGGLAGGSGANVLTF. Variable domain in full (rest from reference TRBV5-1 and TRBJ2-6): KAGVTQTPRYLIKTRGQQVTLSCSPISGHRSVSWYQQTPGQGLQFLFEYFSETQRNKGNFPGRFSGRQFSNSRSEMNVSTLELGDSALYLCASSGGLAGGSGANVLTFGAGSRLTVL.